This TCR beta chain appears in the sequencing data of a study of T-cell memory formation after mild COVID-19. The TCR alpha and TCR beta cDNA libraries, bearing sample barcodes and UMIs, were generated by 5'RACE using constant-segment primers. TCRdb analysed the 5' RACE reads with MiXCR anew, one entry per CDR3 protein. The sample has approximately 500,000 distinct CDR3 sequences; around 27% are singletons. V lost 3 bases and J 1 base, leaving 19 bases between the germline ends. Germline CDR1 SGHDN, CDR2 FVKESK. This CDR3 is built from 19 residues. Notes on this clonotype: The antigen is unknown.

Study-level findings and limits: Contracting clones from day 15 to 85 showed balanced CD4/CD8; later expanders favored CD4+.

The sequenced material came from PBMCs or a T cell subset sorted from them (not recorded which). The chain links TRBV14 to TRBJ2-6; D tentatively fits TRBD1 or TRBD2 (5 bases each). The sequence came from an adult woman who had mild COVID-19 (a few samples of this study predate the infection). Cell type and time point are not known. The chain's CDR3 is CASSHLIWGISSGANVLTF. CDR3 coding DNA: TGTGCCAGCAGCCACTTGATCTGGGGGATTTCGTCTGGGGCCAACGTCCTGACTTTC.